These 17 T cell receptor beta chains were all obtained from the same sample, sequenced in a study of cytomegalovirus exposure and HLA in healthy donors. Profiling relied on immunoSEQ multiplex PCR, and the TCRdb table lists in-frame clones only, not all of them. The sample holds fewer than 150,000 clones; about 88% are singletons and the top ten take roughly 10%. The specimen sequenced was PBMCs. Receptors were obtained from a young man in good health and CMV-seropositive.

This rearrangement joins TRBV20-1 to TRBJ2-1; no clear D. CDR3 size: 11 residues. CDR1 is DFQATT and CDR2 is SNEGSKA in the germline V gene (reference sequence). Trimming took 6 bases from V and 8 from J, leaving 11 bases between them. CDR3 amino acids: CSALTSYEQFF. The CDR3 DNA reads TGCAGTGCCCTGACTTCTTATGAGCAGTTCTTC.

In its sample, this clone was seen a few times. V and J are TRBV6-6 and TRBJ2-7; 7 nucleotides agree with TRBD1. Trimming at V came to 6 bases and at J to 3 bases, leaving 8 bases not matched to a gene. The CDR3 is 14 residues long. Germline V gene sequence: CDR1 MNHNY, CDR2 SVGAGI (reference sequence). The CDR3 region has the DNA TGTGCCAGCAGCCTGACAGGGTTGTACTACGAGCAGTACTTC. Translating it yields CASSLTGLYYEQYF.

V gene TRBV7-8 combines with J gene TRBJ2-7; D unresolved. V was clipped by 1 base and J by 1 base, with 11 bases between them. The CDR3 is 15 amino acids. Germline V gives CDR1 SGHVS, CDR2 FQNEAQ. In nucleotides, the CDR3 is TGTGCCAGCAGCTTAGGAGCGATCCGATCCTACGAGCAGTACTTC. It yields the protein CASSLGAIRSYEQYF.

V and J are TRBV10-2 and TRBJ2-7, with D uncertain. CDR1 and CDR2 (germline): WSHSY, SAAADI. The CDR3 loop spans 14 amino acids. Trimming removed 4 bases from V and 3 bases from J, with 13 bases in between. DNA of the CDR3: TGCGCCAGCAGTGTGACAATAAGAGACTACGAGCAGTACTTC. It codes for CASSVTIRDYEQYF.

Of note for this clone: This same CDR3 is encoded by further DNA sequences in the sample. The chain carries TRBV6-5 and TRBJ2-7; perhaps TRBD2 as D (5 bases). This CDR3 is 14 amino acids long. The ends were cut back, 2 bases at V and 3 bases at J, with 11 bases in the middle. CDR1 is MNHEY and CDR2 is SVGAGI in the germline V gene. The chain's CDR3 is CASSYGPSSYEQYF. The CDR3 DNA sequence: TGTGCCAGCAGTTACGGCCCTAGCAGCTACGAGCAGTACTTC.

The V gene is TRBV10-2, the J gene TRBJ1-3, with TRBD1 as a possible D gene (5 bases). CDR1 and CDR2 from the germline V gene are WSHSY and SAAADI. V lost 4 bases, J lost 1 base, and 11 bases lay in between. This CDR3 contains 15 residues. CDR3 residues: CASSAQGVSGNTIYF. In DNA form, the CDR3 reads TGCGCCAGCAGTGCTCAGGGTGTATCTGGAAACACCATATATTTT.

The V gene is TRBV10-3, the J gene TRBJ2-7; TRBD1 aligns across 7 bases. Germline V gene data show CDR1 as ENHRY and CDR2 as SYGVKD. This CDR3 is 13 amino acids long. The ends lost 6 bases at V and 6 bases at J; junction bases unmatched: 8. As DNA, the CDR3 is TGTGCCATCAGCTCGACAGGGCCCCCCGAGCAGTACTTC. It is translated as CAISSTGPPEQYF.

The chain is built from TRBV2 and TRBJ1-3, with a tentative D call TRBD1 (6 bases). Trimming stripped 6 bases from V and 6 bases from J, with 15 bases between. CDR1 and CDR2 from the germline V gene are SNHLY and FYNNEI. CDR3 length equals 14 residues. CDR3 residues: CASSGTGLANTIYF. The DNA for the CDR3 is TGTGCCAGCAGCGGAACAGGGTTAGCAAACACCATATATTTT.

The J gene is TRBJ1-3, the V gene TRBV9; D call uncertain. Trimming pared 6 bases from V and 2 bases from J, leaving 9 bases between. This CDR3 is built from 13 residues. CDR1 is SGDLS, CDR2 YYNGEE, per germline. The CDR3 protein is CASTGNTGNTIYF. The CDR3 DNA sequence: TGTGCCAGCACCGGGAATACTGGAAACACCATATATTTT.

This clone was counted once. This chain links TRBV30 with TRBJ2-5, with D perhaps matching TRBD2 (6 bases). Germline CDR1 is GTSNPN and CDR2 is SVGIG (reference sequence). V lost 4 bases, J lost 5 bases, and 11 bases lay in between. The CDR3 spans 12 residues. Here the CDR3 reads CAWNGGQETQYF. The CDR3 nucleotides read TGTGCCTGGAATGGAGGGCAGGAGACCCAGTACTTC.

The chain has TRBV21-1 and TRBJ2-7; the tabulated D call, TRBD1, remains unverified against the DNA. TRBV21-1 is a listed pseudogene. The CDR3 has 16 residues. CDR3 sequence reads: CASSKRSGQGAYEQYF. CDR3 DNA: TGTGCCAGCAGCAAAAGGTCCGGACAGGGAGCGTATGAGCAGTACTTC.

The rearrangement uses TRBV7-6 and TRBJ2-1; TRBD2 matches 10 bases. Germline-derived CDR1 and CDR2 are SGHVS and FNYEAQ. CDR3 size: 16 residues. The V gene end was trimmed by 5 bases and the J gene end by 15 bases; junction bases not matched to a gene: 19. CDR3 loop: CASSPGLAEGITRMFF. The CDR3 DNA sequence: TGTGCCAGCAGCCCCGGACTAGCGGAGGGAATTACTCGAATGTTCTTC.

This chain links TRBV7-9 with TRBJ1-1, with no clear D. CDR1 SEHNR and CDR2 FQNEAQ come from the germline V gene (reference sequence). V shed 5 bases and J shed 5 bases, with 15 bases lying between them. This CDR3 spans 14 amino acids. The CDR3 DNA reads TGTGCCAGCAGCCCATCGAGCGGGGAAACTGAAGCTTTCTTT. Its translation: CASSPSSGETEAFF.

The CDR3 region has the DNA TGCAGCGTTGAAGAATCGGGACAGGACCTTTACGAGCAGTACTTC. Translation gives CSVEESGQDLYEQYF. The chain combines TRBV29-1 with TRBJ2-7; TRBD1 aligns across 8 bases. The CDR3 runs 15 residues. V lost 0 bases to trimming and J lost 4 bases; unmatched junction nucleotides: 8. The germline V gene has CDR1 SQVTM and CDR2 ANQGSEA.

The chain links TRBV11-2 to TRBJ2-7; TRBD2 matches at 10 bases. The CDR3 loop spans 15 amino acids. The trim removed 3 bases at V and 4 bases at J, leaving 6 bases unmatched. Germline CDR1 is SGHAT and CDR2 is FQNNGV. The CDR3: CASSLASGSTYEQYF. DNA for the CDR3: TGTGCCAGCAGCTTGGCTAGCGGGAGTACGTACGAGCAGTACTTC.

The chain uses TRBV6-5 and TRBJ1-1; possibly TRBD1 for D (5 bases). The CDR3 has 11 amino acids. CDR1 is MNHEY, CDR2 SVGAGI, per germline. V lost 8 bases and J 4 bases, leaving 8 bases between the germline ends. DNA of the CDR3: TGTGCCAGCGTAAGGGGCACTGAAGCTTTCTTT. Translated, it gives CASVRGTEAFF.

The V call is TRBV5-1, the J call TRBJ2-1; TRBD2 matches 12 bases. The CDR3 totals 16 residues. The V and J ends lost 5 bases and 3 bases, in that order; junction bases with no gene match: 6. Germline CDR1 is SGHRS and CDR2 is YFSETQ. The CDR3 nucleotides read TGCGCCAGCAGACCGCTAGCGGGAGGGCTCTACAATGAGCAGTTCTTC. Encoded protein: CASRPLAGGLYNEQFF.